This T cell receptor (beta chain) was sequenced in a study of T cell repertoires in cytomegalovirus infection. Notes on the study in general: Within the response measured ex vivo, HLA-C-restricted CMV-specific TCR beta clonotypes were dominant.

This clonotype was counted many times. Its antigen is still unknown. TCRdb re-analysed the reads in MiXCR, keeping a single row per CDR3 protein. The sample has roughly 81,000 distinct CDR3 sequences; about 4% are singletons. The specimen was PBMCs. The clonotype was recovered from a human donor in good health (CMV status not recorded). Some clones in this sample may be carry-over from other donors' samples.

The CDR3, as DNA: TGTGCCAGCAGTTTAGCTCGGGAGAATTCACCCCTCCACTTT. Translation: CASSLARENSPLHF. The rearrangement uses TRBV27 and TRBJ1-6, with D hard to call. CDR1 and CDR2 (germline): MNHEY, SMNVEV (reference sequence). The CDR3 totals 14 residues. The V gene lost 2 bases and the J gene lost 7 bases, with 9 bases spanning the gap.